What follows are 16 T cell receptor beta chains derived from one specimen sequenced in a study of CD8 T cell repertoires and HIV-1 epitope variants. These receptors' targets are unknown. Sequencing used immunoSEQ multiplex PCR; TCRdb keeps in-frame clones, though not all of them. The sample yields 5,500 to 6,000 clones, about 60% seen once. Specimen: cultured CD8+ T cells derived from PBMCs. The receptors shown here come from a male donor with HIV.

This clone was found a few times. This chain uses TRBV28 with TRBJ2-7; no clear D gene. Germline CDR1 MDHEN, CDR2 SYDVKM. This CDR3 is 16 amino acids long. Trimming shortened V by 4 bases and J by 3 bases, and 19 bases separated the two germline ends. CDR3 region: CASSSGSFTSDYEQYF. CDR3 nucleotides: TGTGCCAGCAGTTCAGGTTCATTTACGTCCGACTACGAGCAGTACTTC.

The V call is TRBV27, the J call TRBJ2-7; D gene unclear. This CDR3 comprises 13 residues. The germline V gene has CDR1 MNHEY and CDR2 SMNVEV (reference sequence). The germline V and J ends were trimmed by 3 bases and 2 bases, with 8 bases remaining between them. CDR3 bases: TGTGCCAGCAGTTTGGGCTCCGCCTACGAGCAGTACTTC. It translates to CASSLGSAYEQYF.

This clone came up a few times. The chain carries TRBV6-1 and TRBJ2-2; a possible D gene is TRBD1 (6 bases). This CDR3 has 14 residues. V was shortened by 3 bases and J by 5 bases, with 10 bases between the two germline ends. Germline V lookup: CDR1 MNHNS, CDR2 SASEGT. The CDR3 DNA reads TGTGCCAGCAGTGACAAGGGGGAGACCGGGGAGCTGTTTTTT. Encoded protein: CASSDKGETGELFF.

This clone was counted only a few times. The chain employs TRBV7-9 and TRBJ2-2; D unresolved. The CDR3 spans 13 residues. The germline gives CDR1 SEHNR, CDR2 FQNEAQ (reference sequence). V lost 5 bases, J lost 5 bases, and 9 bases lay in between. CDR3 DNA: TGTGCCAGCAGCCCTGGTCTTACCGGGGAGCTGTTTTTT. This gives the protein CASSPGLTGELFF.

The chain employs TRBV10-3 and TRBJ1-6, with 10 bases identical to TRBD1. This CDR3 has 15 amino acids. J gave up 10 bases and V 3 bases, and 6 bases lay outside the gene matches. The germline V gene encodes CDR1 ENHRY and CDR2 SYGVKD. CDR3 coding DNA: TGTGCCATCAGTGACCCCGGGACAGGGGAATCACCCCTCCACTTT. This translates into CAISDPGTGESPLHF.

The gene calls are TRBV6-1 and TRBJ2-7, with D perhaps assigned TRBD1 or TRBD2 (5 bases each). V shed 0 bases and J shed 9 bases, with 30 bases lying between them. This CDR3 spans 19 amino acids. Germline V lookup: CDR1 MNHNS, CDR2 SASEGT. The CDR3 bases are TGTGCCAGCAGTGAAGCGATAGAGTCAGGGCGGATACCTACGAGGGTGCAGTACTTC. Encoded protein: CASSEAIESGRIPTRVQYF.

V gene TRBV7-6 combines with J gene TRBJ2-3; D possibly corresponds to TRBD1 (5 bases). The CDR3 sequence is 17 residues long. Trimming pared 1 base from V and 2 bases from J, leaving 16 bases between. Germline V gene sequence: CDR1 SGHVS, CDR2 FNYEAQ. The CDR3 sequence: CASSLDDVQGSTDTQYF. CDR3 coding DNA: TGTGCCAGCAGCTTAGATGATGTGCAGGGCTCCACAGATACGCAGTATTTT.

This rearrangement joins TRBV6-5 to TRBJ2-2; D call uncertain. The CDR3 loop spans 13 amino acids. The V end was cut by 1 base, the J end by 5 bases, with 5 bases between. The germline V gene encodes CDR1 MNHEY and CDR2 SVGAGI. The CDR3 DNA reads TGTGCCAGCAGTTACTACAGTACCGGGGAGCTGTTTTTT. This sequence encodes CASSYYSTGELFF.

This clone is a singleton in its sample. This chain uses TRBV4-3 with TRBJ2-1; possible D gene TRBD1, 6 bases. V was shortened by 2 bases and J by 7 bases, with 9 bases between the two germline ends. CDR3 length: 13 residues. Germline-derived CDR1 and CDR2 are LGHNA and YSLEER. The DNA for the CDR3 is TGCGCCAGCAGCCAACTACAGGGTAATGAGCAGTTCTTC. This sequence encodes CASSQLQGNEQFF.

The gene calls are TRBV19 and TRBJ1-5; the D gene is possibly TRBD1 (6 bases). The V end lost 5 bases, the J end lost 2 bases, and 13 bases lay between the germline ends. CDR1 and CDR2 from the germline V gene are LNHDA and SQIVND (reference sequence). This CDR3 has 15 amino acids. CDR3 loop: CASSSTGTGNQPQHF. Written as DNA, the CDR3 is TGTGCCAGTAGTTCAACAGGGACGGGCAATCAGCCCCAGCATTTT.

This clone was found once. The CDR3 sequence: CASSSDTAGANVLTF. In nucleotides, the CDR3 is TGTGCCAGCAGCTCGGACACCGCTGGGGCCAACGTCCTGACTTTC. This sequence joins TRBV5-6 and TRBJ2-6, with a weak D call TRBD1 (5 bases). V gave up 3 bases and J gave up 2 bases, with 9 bases separating them. Germline V CDR1 and CDR2: SGHDT, YYEEEE. This CDR3 is 15 amino acids long.

The table lists this clone with a few counts. The chain has TRBV9 and TRBJ2-2, with 8 bases that match TRBD1. Germline CDR1 SGDLS, CDR2 YYNGEE. V trimming: 4 bases; J trimming: 4 bases; junction bases outside the gene matches: 9. The CDR3 sequence is 16 residues long. CDR3 DNA: TGTGCCAGCAGCCTACCCGGACAGGGCGGCACCGGGGAGCTGTTTTTT. Its translation is CASSLPGQGGTGELFF.

This clone was seen only once. This chain connects TRBV27 to TRBJ2-5, with unresolved D. This CDR3 comprises 12 residues. In germline, CDR1 is MNHEY, CDR2 SMNVEV (reference sequence). V gave up 4 bases and J gave up 1 base, with 4 bases separating them. Written as DNA, the CDR3 is TGTGCCAGCAGTTCGCTCCAAGAGACCCAGTACTTC. The encoded protein is CASSSLQETQYF.

This chain links TRBV7-9 with TRBJ1-2; the D is unclear. Deletions cut 5 bases from V and 3 bases from J, with 19 bases between. This CDR3 contains 16 residues. Germline-derived CDR1 and CDR2 are SEHNR and FQNEAQ (reference sequence). Here the CDR3 reads CASSPWPVELDYGYTF. CDR3 DNA sequence: TGTGCCAGCAGCCCTTGGCCGGTAGAATTGGACTATGGCTACACCTTC.

The table lists this clone with a count of one. The J gene is TRBJ2-1, the V gene TRBV5-8; 7 bases agree with TRBD2. The CDR3 runs 14 residues. Germline V lookup: CDR1 SGHTS, CDR2 YDEGEE. The V gene end was trimmed by 0 bases and the J gene end by 8 bases; junction bases not matched to a gene: 5. The CDR3 is CASSLDSGLDEQFF. The DNA of the CDR3 is TGTGCCAGCAGCTTGGATAGCGGGTTGGATGAGCAGTTCTTC. The complete variable domain, with remaining parts taken from reference TRBV5-8 and TRBJ2-1, reads EAGVTQSPTHLIKTRGQQATLRCSPISGHTSVYWYQQALGLGLQFLLWYDEGEERNRGNFPPRFSGRQFPNYSSELNVNALELEDSALYLCASSLDSGLDEQFFGPGTRLTVL.

This clone is deemed medium-sized. The V call is TRBV27, the J call TRBJ1-1; D possibly corresponds to TRBD1 (5 bases). Germline V CDR1 and CDR2: MNHEY, SMNVEV (reference sequence). This CDR3 region has 13 residues. Trimming left V 2 bases short and J 5 bases short, with 9 bases between. CDR3 nucleotides: TGTGCCAGCAGTTTAGGGGGAGGGACTGAAGCTTTCTTT. Amino acid sequence: CASSLGGGTEAFF.